This T cell receptor (beta chain) was sequenced during a study of OX40 agonist ivuxolimab in advanced cancers. Study-wide context: Enrolled patients in dose escalation had cancers that were hepatocellular carcinoma, melanoma, renal cell or head and neck cancer. A male proportion of over 70% was recorded, with mean age about 62 years and range roughly 23 to 90. Checkpoint inhibitors had been given previously to under 50% of patients.

Notes on this clone: The antigen is not known.

Overall study findings and caveats: CD4+ and CD8+ blood T cells expanded clonally by week 6 at 0.1 to 3.0 mg/kg.

Trimming took 4 bases from V and 5 from J, leaving 19 bases between them. The CDR3 spans 15 residues. The germline V gene encodes CDR1 GTSNPN and CDR2 SVGIG (reference sequence). Profiling relied on immunoSEQ multiplex PCR, and the TCRdb table lists in-frame clones only, not all of them. The repertoire consists of about 33,000 clones, with about 80% occurring once and the leading ten covering approximately 12%. The chain links TRBV30 to TRBJ2-3, with a weak D call TRBD2 (7 bases). Here the sequenced sample was CD4+ or CD8+ T cells sorted from blood, taken in a trial of the OX40 agonist ivuxolimab. This TCR was sampled from an adult with an advanced solid tumor such as melanoma, head and neck, liver or kidney cancer. CDR3 region: CAWTSGTTGRDTQYF. The CDR3 DNA reads TGTGCCTGGACCTCCGGGACTACAGGGAGAGATACGCAGTATTTT.